The source of this TCR beta chain is a study of blood T cell repertoires in COVID-19. Whole-study context: Samples came from the United States, Italy and Spain, spanning acute and convalescent COVID-19.

This clone was detected once. The ends lost 4 bases at V and 10 bases at J; junction bases unmatched: 17. Germline V CDR1 and CDR2: SGHDT, YYEEEE. The CDR3 runs 17 residues. Source study methods: Quantification of nucleated cells was approximated via reference gene primer amplification. Some clones are missing from TCRdb's copy, which holds only in-frame ones; the method was immunoSEQ multiplex PCR. D and trimming were read from the DNA, whereas the V and J calls and clone size are those reported in that table. The table lists about 140,000 clones, around 80% of them singletons. The sample taken for sequencing was peripheral blood. The receptor was derived from a woman of 80 years or more with active or convalescent COVID-19. This chain connects TRBV5-6 to TRBJ1-6; TRBD1 agrees at 7 bases. The CDR3 DNA reads as TGTGCCAGCAGCCGAAAACCCCGACAGGGACGAGGATCACCCCTCCACTTT. This gives the protein CASSRKPRQGRGSPLHF. The whole variable domain, remainder taken from reference TRBV5-6 and TRBJ1-6, is DAGVTQSPTHLIKTRGQQVTLRCSPKSGHDTVSWYQQALGQGPQFIFQYYEEEERQRGNFPDRFSGHQFPNYSSELNVNALLLGDSALYLCASSRKPRQGRGSPLHFGNGTRLTVT.